The 27 T cell receptor beta chains in this list originate from one sample, sequenced in a study of Graves' ophthalmopathy and Graves' hyperthyroidism (dated by TCRdb to 2016 to 2019). The run used an Illumina HiSeq 2000. For repertoire sequencing, TCR beta CDR3 regions were amplified from RNA transcripts. The first round was an RT-PCR using HTBI primers with the Qiagen OneStep RT-PCR kit, and this first round was followed by a second-round multiplex PCR, then size selection and purification. TCRdb trimmed public reads at Q25 via fastp, called clones via MiXCR and kept in-frame beta chains. When rows share a CDR3 protein, they turn into one entry using the most common DNA and genes. In all, the sample holds around 1,000,000 distinct CDR3 sequences, and 35% to 40% of those were seen once. More than 9.5% of the sample lies in the top ten. What was sequenced was peripheral blood or thyroid tissue (not recorded which). All receptors derive from an adult man with Graves' hyperthyroidism.

This clonotype was found many times. The chain joins TRBV19 to TRBJ1-2; 12 positions agree with TRBD1. CDR1 and CDR2 (germline): LNHDA, SQIVND (reference sequence). There are 16 residues in the CDR3. J lost 2 bases, V lost 10 bases, and 11 bases had no gene match. The CDR3 nucleotides read TGTGCCATCCCCCGGGACAGGGGGCCTGAAAACTATGGCTACACCTTC. This encodes CAIPRDRGPENYGYTF.

This clonotype was observed many times. The chain uses TRBV2 and TRBJ1-5, with D unresolved. From germline, CDR1 is SNHLY and CDR2 FYNNEI. This CDR3 comprises 13 residues. V lost 2 bases, J lost 9 bases, and 11 bases lay in between. The CDR3 DNA sequence: TGTGCCAGCAGTGAAAGAAGAATAAGGCCCCAGCATTTT. It yields the protein CASSERRIRPQHF.

This clonotype was recorded at least ten times. The rearrangement uses TRBV9 and TRBJ1-4; D is undetermined. The CDR3 runs 13 residues. V was shortened by 3 bases and J by 4 bases, with 7 bases between the two germline ends. Germline CDR1 reads SGDLS; CDR2 reads YYNGEE. The chain's CDR3 is CASSEGNNEKLFF. The CDR3 DNA follows: TGTGCCAGCAGCGAAGGAAATAATGAAAAACTGTTTTTT.

In regard to this clonotype: An end of the junction differs from the germline gene, which may be a read error. The chain combines TRBV15 with TRBJ1-1; possibly TRBD1 for D (6 bases). Germline CDR1 is LNHNV and CDR2 is YYDKDF (reference sequence). CDR3 length: 17 amino acids. The CDR3 region is CATKRGPDRKQNTEAFF. As DNA, the CDR3 is TGTGCCACCAAGAGGGGACCCGACAGGAAACAAAACACTGAGGCTTTCTTT. Drawing the rest from reference TRBV15 and TRBJ1-1, the complete variable domain is DAMVIQNPRYQVTQFGKPVTLSCSQTLNHNVMYWYQQKSSQAPKLLFHYYDKDFNNEADTPDNFQSRRPNTSFCFLDIRSPGLGDTAMYLCATKRGPDRKQNTEAFFGQGTRLTVV.

This clonotype appeared many times. The chain recombines TRBV9 with TRBJ1-1; 8 positions agree with TRBD1. Germline CDR1 SGDLS, CDR2 YYNGEE. V dropped 3 bases and J dropped 1; count of bases not matched to a gene: 8. The CDR3 spans 16 residues. CDR3 DNA: TGTGCCAGCAGCGCAGCGACAGGGGTGGCGAACACTGAAGCTTTCTTT. Protein: CASSAATGVANTEAFF.

This clonotype was seen a handful of times. The chain employs TRBV4-3 and TRBJ2-2, with TRBD2 identical over 7 bases. The CDR3 totals 15 residues. V lost 0 bases to trimming and J lost 6 bases; unmatched junction nucleotides: 4. Per germline, CDR1 LGHNA and CDR2 YSLEER. DNA for the CDR3: TGCGCCAGCAGCCAAGATGGGGGGGTCTCCGGGGAGCTGTTTTTT. This translates into CASSQDGGVSGELFF.

The chain joins TRBV10-3 to TRBJ2-7, with a possible D match to TRBD2 (6 bases). Germline V gene data show CDR1 as ENHRY and CDR2 as SYGVKD. The V and J ends lost 6 bases and 4 bases respectively, with 10 bases between them. The CDR3 runs 12 residues. The CDR3 coding sequence is TGTGCCATCAGCGGGAGTCAATACGAGCAGTACTTC. Translation gives CAISGSQYEQYF.

This chain connects TRBV5-6 to TRBJ1-1, with D uncertain. This CDR3 has 12 amino acids. The V end lost 1 base, the J end lost 12 bases, and 13 bases lay between the germline ends. Germline V lookup: CDR1 SGHDT, CDR2 YYEEEE. The CDR3 DNA reads TGTGCCAGCAGCTTGTTACTCGGCGGGACTTTCTTT. Residues: CASSLLLGGTFF. Combining the CDR3 with reference TRBV5-6 and TRBJ1-1 gives the whole variable domain DAGVTQSPTHLIKTRGQQVTLRCSPKSGHDTVSWYQQALGQGPQFIFQYYEEEERQRGNFPDRFSGHQFPNYSSELNVNALLLGDSALYLCASSLLLGGTFFGQGTRLTVV.

The chain employs TRBV20-1 and TRBJ1-1, with 8 bases that match TRBD1. With V trimmed by 5 bases and J by 10 bases, 6 bases remained unmatched. CDR1 and CDR2 (germline): DFQATT, SNEGSKA (reference sequence). The CDR3 has 11 amino acids. CDR3 amino acids: CSAPRTGIAFF. In nucleotides, the CDR3 is TGCAGTGCTCCCCGGACAGGGATAGCTTTCTTT.

J is TRBJ1-6 and V is TRBV7-9, with a weak D call TRBD1 (6 bases). This CDR3 contains 16 residues. Trimming removed 5 bases at V and 9 bases at J, with 20 bases between. The germline gives CDR1 SEHNR, CDR2 FQNEAQ (reference sequence). The CDR3 region has the DNA TGTGCCAGCAGCCCCGTGGGCAGGGGTCTTACTTCACCCCTCCACTTT. Translated: CASSPVGRGLTSPLHF.

As to this clonotype: This may arise from a read error, as a much more abundant clone is one base away. The chain joins TRBV19 to TRBJ1-1; 7 bases map to TRBD1. Germline V gives CDR1 LNHDA, CDR2 SQIVND (reference sequence). This CDR3 contains 13 residues. This CDR3 reads CASSERTGTEASF. The CDR3 coding sequence is TGTGCCAGTAGTGAGCGGACAGGCACTGAAGCTTCCTTT.

Only a few counts were recorded for this clonotype. The junction departs from germline at one end; a sequencing error may be responsible. V usage is TRBV24-1 and J usage is TRBJ2-6, with 9 bases matching TRBD1. Germline V CDR1 and CDR2: KGHDR, SFDVKD. The CDR3 has 13 residues. Here the CDR3 DNA reads TGTGCCACCAGTGACCGCGGGACAGGGACTGAAGCTTTC. Its protein product is CATSDRGTGTEAF.

The chain links TRBV2 to TRBJ2-7; TRBD1 matches at 7 bases. J lost 7 bases, V lost 8 bases, and 11 bases had no gene match. The CDR3 loop spans 13 amino acids. The germline CDR1 and CDR2 sequences are SNHLY and FYNNEI. The CDR3, as DNA: TGTGCCAGCTCACCGGGCAGGGGGTTTGAGCAGTACTTC. It translates to CASSPGRGFEQYF.

In this sample, this clonotype turned up many times. The chain uses TRBV7-9 and TRBJ2-2; D could derive from TRBD1 or TRBD2 (6 bases each). CDR1 is SEHNR, CDR2 FQNEAQ, per germline (reference sequence). CDR3 size: 16 residues. The ends were cut back, 5 bases at V and 2 bases at J, with 15 bases in the middle. CDR3 nucleotides: TGTGCCAGCAGCCGTCGCGGGACATATAACACCGGGGAGCTGTTTTTT. Protein product: CASSRRGTYNTGELFF.

The chain joins TRBV29-1 to TRBJ2-2, with D perhaps matching TRBD1 (6 bases). V was cut by 1 base and J by 0 bases, with 6 bases left in between. CDR3 length equals 14 residues. In germline, CDR1 is SQVTM, CDR2 ANQGSEA. CDR3 bases: TGCAGCGTTGAAGCAGGGGCGAACACCGGGGAGCTGTTTTTT. It translates to CSVEAGANTGELFF.

The genes are TRBV20-1 and TRBJ2-7; the match to TRBD1 covers 7 bases. V lost 2 bases to trimming and J lost 0 bases; unmatched junction nucleotides: 4. CDR1 and CDR2 (germline): DFQATT, SNEGSKA (reference sequence). This CDR3 is built from 14 residues. CDR3 sequence: CSARNHRGSYEQYF. CDR3 DNA: TGCAGTGCTAGAAACCACAGGGGCTCCTACGAGCAGTACTTC.

This chain's CDR3 is CASSVGTRTSEEQYF. DNA of the CDR3: TGTGCCAGCAGCGTAGGAACGAGGACTAGCGAGGAGCAGTACTTC. The chain employs TRBV9 and TRBJ2-7; 9 bases align to TRBD2. With 0 bases clipped from V and 7 bases from J, the junction kept 8 bases outside the gene matches. There are 15 residues in the CDR3. Germline CDR1 is SGDLS and CDR2 is YYNGEE.

The V call is TRBV10-3, the J call TRBJ1-2; D remains ambiguous. Trimming pared 6 bases from V and 8 bases from J, leaving 16 bases between. The CDR3 is 13 residues long. Germline loops: CDR1 ENHRY, CDR2 SYGVKD. CDR3 nucleotide sequence: TGTGCCATCAGCGCCCCGGAAAGCGGGGGCTACACCTTC. Translated: CAISAPESGGYTF.

This clonotype showed up just a few times. J is TRBJ1-3 and V is TRBV12-3 or TRBV12-4; TRBD1 matches 7 bases. The CDR3 length is 14 residues. V shed 5 bases and J 7 bases; nucleotides not matched to a gene: 8. The CDR3 reads CASSPMTGSNTIYF. CDR3 nucleotides: TGTGCCAGCAGTCCAATGACAGGGTCTAACACCATATATTTT.

On this clonotype: One end of the junction varies from germline; a read error may be responsible. The chain is built from TRBV7-9 and TRBJ1-4; D is unclear. Germline V lookup: CDR1 SEHNR, CDR2 FQNEAQ (reference sequence). This CDR3 has 15 amino acids. Written as DNA, the CDR3 is TGTGCCAGCAGCTTAGCGGGGAGGAATAATGAAAAACTGCTTTTT. Amino acids: CASSLAGRNNEKLLF.

This clonotype was seen repeatedly, ten times or more. The rearrangement links TRBV10-3 to TRBJ2-7; no firm D call. This CDR3 has 11 residues. Trimming cost V 6 bases and J 0 bases, with 3 bases left between them. CDR1 and CDR2 from the germline V gene are ENHRY and SYGVKD. The CDR3 DNA follows: TGTGCCATCAGGAGCTCCTACGAGCAGTACTTC. Translation gives CAIRSSYEQYF.

Note on this clonotype: This may stem from a read error, because a much larger clone lies one nucleotide away. This chain uses TRBV19 with TRBJ2-2, with D maybe TRBD2 (5 bases). The CDR3 extends over 14 amino acids. In germline, CDR1 is LNHDA, CDR2 SQIVND (reference sequence). CDR3 DNA: TGTTCCAGCCCCCGAGCGGACCATTACGGGGAGCTGTTTTTT. Protein product: CSSPRADHYGELFF.

Details on this clonotype: A junction end diverges from the germline sequence, so it may reflect a read error. The chain is built from TRBV9 and TRBJ2-5; perhaps TRBD2 as D (7 bases). The V gene's germline CDR1 is SGDLS and CDR2 YYNGEE. The CDR3 contains 16 residues. CDR3 nucleotide sequence: TGTGCCAGCAGCGTAGAGGGGGGGGGTACCCAAGAGGCCCAGTACTTC. Translation: CASSVEGGGTQEAQYF.

The V and J genes are TRBV7-3 and TRBJ2-5, with 14 nucleotides matching TRBD2. The CDR3 is made up of 18 amino acids. CDR1 and CDR2 (germline): SGHTA, FQGTGA. Trimming took 1 base from V and 1 from J; bases not matched to a gene: 5. CDR3 sequence: CASSLRGGLAGVQETQYF. The CDR3 DNA reads as TGTGCCAGCAGCTTAAGGGGGGGACTAGCGGGGGTCCAAGAGACCCAGTACTTC.

The chain has TRBV10-3 and TRBJ1-4, with D possibly matching TRBD1 (5 bases). The V end lost 6 bases, the J end lost 5 bases, and 13 bases lay between the germline ends. The CDR3 spans 14 residues. Germline-derived CDR1 and CDR2 are ENHRY and SYGVKD. CDR3 amino acids: CAIRTGDLNEKLFF. CDR3 in DNA: TGTGCCATCAGGACGGGGGACCTAAATGAAAAACTGTTTTTT.

The CDR3 coding sequence is TGTGCCAGCAGTTACTCCGGGACAGGGGGAGCTTTCTTT. This encodes CASSYSGTGGAFF. The chain carries TRBV6-6 and TRBJ1-1; 11 bases are a match to TRBD1. J gave up 10 bases and V 0 bases, and 1 base lay outside the gene matches. The CDR3 loop spans 13 amino acids. CDR1 and CDR2 from the germline V gene are MNHNY and SVGAGI (reference sequence).

This clonotype was detected a few times. The V gene is TRBV6-6, the J gene TRBJ1-1; D call uncertain. The CDR3 runs to 15 residues. The V end was cut by 4 bases, the J end by 2 bases, with 14 bases between. CDR1 and CDR2 (germline): MNHNY, SVGAGI (reference sequence). The CDR3 protein is CASSSPGHVNTEAFF. As DNA, the CDR3 is TGTGCCAGCAGTTCACCAGGTCACGTAAACACTGAAGCTTTCTTT.